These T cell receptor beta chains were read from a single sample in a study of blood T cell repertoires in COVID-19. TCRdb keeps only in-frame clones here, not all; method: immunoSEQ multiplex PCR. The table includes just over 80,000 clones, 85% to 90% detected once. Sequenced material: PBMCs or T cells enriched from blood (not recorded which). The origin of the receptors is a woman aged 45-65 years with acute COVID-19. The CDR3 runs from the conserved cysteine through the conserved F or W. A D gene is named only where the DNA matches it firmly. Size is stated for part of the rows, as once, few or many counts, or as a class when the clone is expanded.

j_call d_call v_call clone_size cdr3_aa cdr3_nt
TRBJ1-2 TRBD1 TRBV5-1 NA CASSLGQGNYGYTF TGCGCCAGCAGCTTGGGACAGGGGAACTATGGCTACACCTTC
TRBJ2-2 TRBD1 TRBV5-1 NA CASSLADREDTGELFF TGCGCCAGCAGCTTGGCGGACAGGGAGGACACCGGGGAGCTGTTTTTT
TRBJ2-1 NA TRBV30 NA CAWSQRGGEQFF TGTGCCTGGAGTCAAAGGGGTGGTGAGCAGTTCTTC
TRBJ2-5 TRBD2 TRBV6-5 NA CASSYLGLGGETQYF TGTGCCAGCAGTTACCTCGGACTAGGAGGAGAGACCCAGTACTTC
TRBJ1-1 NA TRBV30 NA CAWSRGGLTEAFF TGTGCCTGGAGTCGGGGAGGGTTAACTGAAGCTTTCTTT
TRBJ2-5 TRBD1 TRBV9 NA CASSVGQGSFQETQYF TGTGCCAGCAGCGTTGGACAGGGGTCCTTCCAAGAGACCCAGTACTTC
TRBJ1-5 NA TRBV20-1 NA CSASRGLGNQPQHF TGCAGTGCTAGTCGGGGGTTGGGGAATCAGCCCCAGCATTTT
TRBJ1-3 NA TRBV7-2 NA CASTRSSGNTIYF TGTGCCAGCACCCGGTCCTCTGGAAACACCATATATTTT
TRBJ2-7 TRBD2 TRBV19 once CASNPWLASGSGYEQYF TGTGCCAGTAATCCGTGGCTGGCTAGCGGGAGTGGTTACGAGCAGTACTTC
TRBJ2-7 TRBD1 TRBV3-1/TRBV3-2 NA CASSHVGTGGSEQYF TGTGCCAGCAGCCATGTAGGGACAGGGGGCTCCGAGCAGTACTTC
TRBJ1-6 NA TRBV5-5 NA CASSPDGTNNSPLHF TGTGCCAGCAGCCCCGATGGGACAAATAATTCACCCCTCCACTTT